The rows below give T cell receptor beta chains drawn from one sample of a study of shared clonotypes between healthy human individuals. Repertoires were generated with immunoSEQ multiplex PCR, while TCRdb's copy carries only in-frame clones and drops some. The sample carries about 820,000 clones, 80% to 95% recorded once. The source material was naive CD8+ T cells sorted from blood. The receptors originated from a man under 40 in good health. The CDR3 runs from the conserved cysteine through the conserved F or W. The D gene is left open where the match is weak. Expanded clones get a size class; other rows say once, few or many, or leave the size out.

clone size: .
D gene: .
V gene: TRBV7-2
J gene: TRBJ2-7
CDR3 DNA: TGTGCCAGCAGCTTTATGCTAGCCAGCCACGAGCAGTACTTC
CDR3 protein: CASSFMLASHEQYF

clone size: .
D gene: .
V gene: TRBV7-8
J gene: TRBJ2-1
CDR3 DNA: TGTGCCAGCACCTTAGAGCCTTCGATTTCCTATGAGCAGTTCTTC
CDR3 protein: CASTLEPSISYEQFF

clone size: .
D gene: TRBD2
V gene: TRBV4-1
J gene: TRBJ2-3
CDR3 DNA: TGCGCCAGCAGCCAAGAGAGAAGGGGAGGGACAGATACGCAGTATTTT
CDR3 protein: CASSQERRGGTDTQYF

clone size: .
D gene: TRBD2
V gene: TRBV7-6
J gene: TRBJ2-2
CDR3 DNA: TGTGCCAGCAGCTTAGAACTAGCGGGGGTTCCGAACACCGGGGAGCTGTTTTTT
CDR3 protein: CASSLELAGVPNTGELFF

clone size: .
D gene: TRBD2
V gene: TRBV6-6
J gene: TRBJ2-7
CDR3 DNA: TGTGCCAGCAGCAGGACTAGCGGACGCTCCTACGAGCAGTACTTC
CDR3 protein: CASSRTSGRSYEQYF

clone size: .
D gene: .
V gene: TRBV19
J gene: TRBJ1-1
CDR3 DNA: TGTGCCAGTAGTATCGAGGGGGAGAACACTGAAGCTTTCTTT
CDR3 protein: CASSIEGENTEAFF

clone size: .
D gene: .
V gene: TRBV11-2
J gene: TRBJ2-7
CDR3 DNA: TGTGCCAGCAGCTTAGGGGATGCATACGAGCAGTACTTC
CDR3 protein: CASSLGDAYEQYF

clone size: .
D gene: TRBD2
V gene: TRBV7-9
J gene: TRBJ2-7
CDR3 DNA: TGTGCCAGCAGCCACCCCGGGACTAGCGTGGGCGAGCAGTACTTC
CDR3 protein: CASSHPGTSVGEQYF

clone size: .
D gene: TRBD2
V gene: TRBV29-1
J gene: TRBJ2-7
CDR3 DNA: TGCAGCGTTGAGGGGCGGGGGGGAGATTCCTACGAGCAGTACTTC
CDR3 protein: CSVEGRGGDSYEQYF

clone size: .
D gene: .
V gene: TRBV28
J gene: TRBJ2-7
CDR3 DNA: TGTGCCAGCAGGAGTTGGGACGGACTATCGAAACAGTACTTC
CDR3 protein: CASRSWDGLSKQYF

clone size: .
D gene: TRBD1
V gene: TRBV28
J gene: TRBJ2-3
CDR3 DNA: TGTGCCAGCAGCATGGGACAGGGTTTTCTAAAAGATACGCAGTATTTT
CDR3 protein: CASSMGQGFLKDTQYF

clone size: .
D gene: .
V gene: TRBV9
J gene: TRBJ2-1
CDR3 DNA: TGTGCCAGCAGCGGGGCGGACACTTCCGATGAGCAGTTCTTC
CDR3 protein: CASSGADTSDEQFF

clone size: .
D gene: .
V gene: TRBV9
J gene: TRBJ2-1
CDR3 DNA: TGTGCCAGCAGCGCCCCCGGACTAAACGCCAATGAGCAGTTCTTC
CDR3 protein: CASSAPGLNANEQFF

clone size: .
D gene: TRBD2
V gene: TRBV10-2
J gene: TRBJ2-7
CDR3 DNA: TGCGCCAGCAGGTCCGGACTAGCGGGAGGTGAGGACGAGCAGTACTTC
CDR3 protein: CASRSGLAGGEDEQYF

clone size: once
D gene: TRBD1
V gene: TRBV29-1
J gene: TRBJ2-2
CDR3 DNA: TGCAGCGCCCAGGGGGTCACCACCACCGGGGAGCTGTTTTTT
CDR3 protein: CSAQGVTTTGELFF

clone size: .
D gene: TRBD2
V gene: TRBV29-1
J gene: TRBJ2-2
CDR3 DNA: TGCAGCGTTGAAGACGGGGAGGGTGGCACCGGGGAGCTGTTTTTT
CDR3 protein: CSVEDGEGGTGELFF

clone size: .
D gene: .
V gene: TRBV7-9
J gene: TRBJ2-1
CDR3 DNA: TGTGCCAGCAGCTCACCAGCGGGCTTCTCCTACAATGAGCAGTTCTTC
CDR3 protein: CASSSPAGFSYNEQFF

clone size: .
D gene: .
V gene: TRBV19
J gene: TRBJ2-3
CDR3 DNA: TGTGCCAGTAGCAAAAATTCGGATAACACAGATACGCAGTATTTT
CDR3 protein: CASSKNSDNTDTQYF

clone size: few
D gene: .
V gene: TRBV2
J gene: TRBJ1-2
CDR3 DNA: TGTGCCAGCAGTGAGCCGGGACGGATCTATGGCTACACCTTC
CDR3 protein: CASSEPGRIYGYTF

clone size: once
D gene: TRBD1
V gene: TRBV5-4
J gene: TRBJ2-7
CDR3 DNA: TGTGCCAGCATCAAACAGGGGTCTGCCGACGAGCAGTACTTC
CDR3 protein: CASIKQGSADEQYF

clone size: .
D gene: .
V gene: TRBV14
J gene: TRBJ2-7
CDR3 DNA: TGTGCCAGCAGCCAAGGCCCCATGACAGGAGGAATATACGAGCAGTACTTC
CDR3 protein: CASSQGPMTGGIYEQYF

clone size: .
D gene: TRBD2
V gene: TRBV28
J gene: TRBJ2-7
CDR3 DNA: TGTGCCAGCAGCGACACGGGACTAGCGGGAGGGAATATTTACGAGCAGTACTTC
CDR3 protein: CASSDTGLAGGNIYEQYF

clone size: .
D gene: .
V gene: TRBV6-6
J gene: TRBJ2-7
CDR3 DNA: TGTGCCAGCAGGCCCACCCCCGGGACGAGCTCCTACGAGCAGTACTTC
CDR3 protein: CASRPTPGTSSYEQYF

clone size: .
D gene: .
V gene: TRBV11-2
J gene: TRBJ2-7
CDR3 DNA: TGTGCCAGCAGCCCCCCTTTGCGATGGGGGGAGCAGTACTTC
CDR3 protein: CASSPPLRWGEQYF

clone size: .
D gene: .
V gene: TRBV29-1
J gene: TRBJ2-3
CDR3 DNA: TGCAGCGCCGGACCGACCGATCTCCAGTATTTT
CDR3 protein: CSAGPTDLQYF

clone size: .
D gene: TRBD1
V gene: TRBV7-9
J gene: TRBJ2-3
CDR3 DNA: TGTGCCAGCAGTCCTCGGGACAGGGGAAAGACAGATACGCAGTATTTT
CDR3 protein: CASSPRDRGKTDTQYF

clone size: once
D gene: TRBD2
V gene: TRBV4-3
J gene: TRBJ2-7
CDR3 DNA: TGCGCCAGCAGCCAAGTATTGGGGGGGTGGCCCTACGAGCAGTACTTC
CDR3 protein: CASSQVLGGWPYEQYF

clone size: .
D gene: TRBD2
V gene: TRBV27
J gene: TRBJ2-2
CDR3 DNA: TGTGCCAGCAGTTTATTGACTAGCGGGAGCGCGAACACCGGGGAGCTGTTTTTT
CDR3 protein: CASSLLTSGSANTGELFF

clone size: .
D gene: TRBD1
V gene: TRBV2
J gene: TRBJ1-1
CDR3 DNA: TGTGCCAGCAGTGGGGATCCGGGACAGGGGTCTATGAACACTGAAGCTTTCTTT
CDR3 protein: CASSGDPGQGSMNTEAFF

clone size: .
D gene: .
V gene: TRBV10-2
J gene: TRBJ1-2
CDR3 DNA: TGCGCCAGCAGTGAATGGGCCCCATTTAACTATGGCTACACCTTC
CDR3 protein: CASSEWAPFNYGYTF

clone size: .
D gene: .
V gene: TRBV30
J gene: TRBJ2-2
CDR3 DNA: TGTGCCTGGGCCTCCGGACTCGACACCGGGGAGCTGTTTTTT
CDR3 protein: CAWASGLDTGELFF

clone size: .
D gene: .
V gene: TRBV5-6
J gene: TRBJ2-7
CDR3 DNA: TGTGCCAGCAGCTCCAACCTGGGACTGCTAAAATACGAGCAGTACTTC
CDR3 protein: CASSSNLGLLKYEQYF

clone size: .
D gene: TRBD2
V gene: TRBV9
J gene: TRBJ2-5
CDR3 DNA: TGTGCCAGCAGCGTCTTAGCGGGAGGGCCTCTAGAGACCCAGTACTTC
CDR3 protein: CASSVLAGGPLETQYF

clone size: few
D gene: TRBD2
V gene: TRBV27
J gene: TRBJ2-7
CDR3 DNA: TGTGCCAGCAGTGGGGGGGATCCATCCTACGAGCAGTACTTC
CDR3 protein: CASSGGDPSYEQYF

clone size: .
D gene: .
V gene: TRBV18
J gene: TRBJ2-7
CDR3 DNA: TGTGCCAGCTCACTTAGACAGAATGACTACGAGCAGTACTTC
CDR3 protein: CASSLRQNDYEQYF

clone size: .
D gene: .
V gene: TRBV19
J gene: TRBJ2-7
CDR3 DNA: TGTGCCAGTAGTATCACCGGGAGCAACGAGCAGTACTTC
CDR3 protein: CASSITGSNEQYF

clone size: .
D gene: .
V gene: TRBV27
J gene: TRBJ1-5
CDR3 DNA: TGTGCCAGCAGCCCCCTGTTATCCGGCGGGAGAAGACAGCCCCAGCATTTT
CDR3 protein: CASSPLLSGGRRQPQHF

clone size: .
D gene: .
V gene: TRBV27
J gene: TRBJ2-4
CDR3 DNA: TGTGCCAGCAGTCTACAGGGAGCCAAAAACATTCAGTACTTC
CDR3 protein: CASSLQGAKNIQYF

clone size: once
D gene: TRBD2
V gene: TRBV5-1
J gene: TRBJ2-5
CDR3 DNA: TGCGCCAGCAGCTTGGGGGCCGGGACTAGGGGGTCAGGTCAAGAGACCCAGTACTTC
CDR3 protein: CASSLGAGTRGSGQETQYF

clone size: .
D gene: .
V gene: TRBV6-5
J gene: TRBJ1-4
CDR3 DNA: TGTGCCAGCAGTTATCGGGACGGGGGATTTGAAAAACTGTTTTTT
CDR3 protein: CASSYRDGGFEKLFF

clone size: .
D gene: .
V gene: TRBV7-9
J gene: TRBJ2-7
CDR3 DNA: TGTGCCAGCACACAGGTGCCTTCGGAAGAGCAGTACTTC
CDR3 protein: CASTQVPSEEQYF

clone size: .
D gene: .
V gene: TRBV4-1
J gene: TRBJ2-2
CDR3 DNA: TGCGCCAGCAGCCCGCAAGGCTCAGGGTTGGGGCCACTGAACACCGGGGAGCTGTTTTTT
CDR3 protein: CASSPQGSGLGPLNTGELFF

clone size: .
D gene: .
V gene: TRBV5-6
J gene: TRBJ2-5
CDR3 DNA: TGTGCCAGCACTGGAGACCAAGAGACCCAGTACTTC
CDR3 protein: CASTGDQETQYF

clone size: .
D gene: .
V gene: TRBV15
J gene: TRBJ2-1
CDR3 DNA: TGTGCCACCAGCAGAGTCAGCTCCTACAATGAGCAGTTCTTC
CDR3 protein: CATSRVSSYNEQFF

clone size: .
D gene: .
V gene: TRBV28
J gene: TRBJ2-7
CDR3 DNA: TGTGCCAGCAGCCTATTATCCGGGAACTCCTACGAGCAGTACTTC
CDR3 protein: CASSLLSGNSYEQYF

clone size: .
D gene: TRBD2
V gene: TRBV28
J gene: TRBJ2-3
CDR3 DNA: TGTGCCAGCAGTTTACTAGCGGCAGATACGCAGTATTTT
CDR3 protein: CASSLLAADTQYF

clone size: .
D gene: TRBD2
V gene: TRBV7-2
J gene: TRBJ2-5
CDR3 DNA: TGTGCCAGCAGCGCCCGGGGGGTGCAAGAGACCCAGTACTTC
CDR3 protein: CASSARGVQETQYF

clone size: .
D gene: .
V gene: TRBV11-2
J gene: TRBJ2-2
CDR3 DNA: TGTGCCAGCAGCCCCCTTTTGGCCGGGGAGCTGTTTTTT
CDR3 protein: CASSPLLAGELFF